One and the same sample provided the 10 T cell receptor beta chains below, sequenced in a study of shared clonotypes between healthy human individuals. Sequenced by immunoSEQ multiplex PCR; TCRdb stores in-frame clones only, minus some. This table has approximately 2,000,000 clones, around 92% appearing once. Material: naive CD4+ T cells from PBMCs. Subset denoted: CD45RA+ positively selected. The source of these receptors is a man aged 18 to 30 in good health. Some clones in this sample may be carry-over from other donors' samples.

Comments on this clone: The same CDR3 is also encoded by other DNA sequences in this sample. This sequence joins TRBV5-1 and TRBJ2-5; a weak D match, TRBD1 (6 bases). This CDR3 has 14 residues. V lost 4 bases and J lost 1, with 11 bases in between. Per germline, CDR1 SGHRS and CDR2 YFSETQ. CDR3 nucleotides: TGCGCCAGCAGCACCGGACAGCCCCAAGAGACCCAGTACTTC. It translates to CASSTGQPQETQYF.

The genes are TRBV5-1 and TRBJ2-1, with 10 positions matching TRBD2. Germline lookup yields CDR1 SGHRS and CDR2 YFSETQ. V lost 4 bases and J lost 1; bases outside the gene matches: 5. There are 16 residues in the CDR3. Here the CDR3 reads CASSAKTSGSYNEQFF. In DNA, the CDR3 is TGCGCCAGCAGCGCAAAGACTAGCGGGTCCTACAATGAGCAGTTCTTC.

The V gene is TRBV19, the J gene TRBJ1-5; 7 bases are a match to TRBD1. Trimming at V came to 5 bases and at J to 6 bases, leaving 7 bases not matched to a gene. The CDR3 has 14 residues. Per the germline V gene, CDR1 is LNHDA and CDR2 is SQIVND (reference sequence). The CDR3 loop reads CASSSTGRGQPQHF. In nucleotides, the CDR3 is TGTGCCAGTAGTTCGACAGGGCGAGGTCAGCCCCAGCATTTT.

As to this clone: This specimen includes other DNA sequences encoding the same CDR3. The chain couples TRBV5-4 to TRBJ2-5; D is ambiguous. Trimming took off 1 base at V and 2 bases at J, with 6 bases between the two ends. The CDR3 is 13 residues long. Germline values: CDR1 SGHNT, CDR2 YYREEE (reference sequence). For the CDR3, the DNA is TGTGCCAGCAGCTTGCCTGGACAAGAGACCCAGTACTTC. Amino acid sequence: CASSLPGQETQYF.

The CDR3 spells CASSRDRTNTEAFF. In nucleotides, the CDR3 is TGTGCCAGCTCACGAGACAGGACGAACACTGAAGCTTTCTTT. This chain links TRBV18 with TRBJ1-1, with D perhaps matching TRBD1 (6 bases). Deletions cut 4 bases from V and 1 base from J, with 10 bases between. Germline V gene data show CDR1 as KGHSH and CDR2 as LQKENI. This CDR3 spans 14 amino acids.

This sequence joins TRBV5-5 and TRBJ1-1; TRBD1 matches at 7 bases. After removal of 5 bases from V and 3 bases from J, the junction contained 7 bases not matched to a gene. Germline CDR1 and CDR2: SGHKS and YYEKEE (reference sequence). The CDR3 has 14 amino acids. The CDR3 nucleotides are TGTGCCAGCAGATACGACAGGGTTGACACTGAAGCTTTCTTT. Translation gives CASRYDRVDTEAFF.

J is TRBJ1-3 and V is TRBV4-1; possibly TRBD1 for D (6 bases). Deletions cut 5 bases from V and 4 bases from J, with 15 bases between. The CDR3 covers 15 residues. Germline CDR1 and CDR2: MGHRA and YSYEKL. DNA of the CDR3: TGCGCCAGCAGCTCCACCGGGGGGCCGGGAAACACCATATATTTT. Protein product: CASSSTGGPGNTIYF.

V and J are TRBV30 and TRBJ1-5; no definite D call. The germline V gene encodes CDR1 GTSNPN and CDR2 SVGIG (reference sequence). Trimming took 2 bases from V and 3 from J, leaving 14 bases between them. This CDR3 comprises 15 residues. The CDR3 spells CAWSPGPTNNQPQHF. The CDR3 region has the DNA TGTGCCTGGAGTCCCGGGCCGACAAACAATCAGCCCCAGCATTTT. Together with reference TRBV30 and TRBJ1-5, the CDR3 gives the full variable domain: SQTIHQWPATLVQPVGSPLSLECTVEGTSNPNLYWYRQAAGRGLQLLFYSVGIGQISSEVPQNLSASRPQDRQFILSSKKLLLSDSGFYLCAWSPGPTNNQPQHFGDGTRLSIL.

The chain couples TRBV28 to TRBJ2-3, with TRBD2 matching 9 bases. Germline CDR1 and CDR2: MDHEN and SYDVKM. V dropped 0 bases and J dropped 5; count of bases not matched to a gene: 6. The CDR3 runs to 16 residues. CDR3 DNA: TGTGCCAGCAGTTTATGGGCGGGAGGGCCCGGAGATACGCAGTATTTT. Translated, it gives CASSLWAGGPGDTQYF.

Note on this clone: Other DNA sequences of this sample code for an identical CDR3. The chain couples TRBV7-2 to TRBJ2-1; 13 nucleotides agree with TRBD2. This CDR3 spans 15 amino acids. CDR1 SGHTA and CDR2 FQGNSA come from the germline V gene. V lost 6 bases, J lost 7 bases, and 6 bases stayed unmatched. CDR3: CASSLGLAGLNEQFF. The CDR3 nucleotides are TGTGCCAGCAGTTTGGGACTAGCGGGACTTAATGAGCAGTTCTTC.